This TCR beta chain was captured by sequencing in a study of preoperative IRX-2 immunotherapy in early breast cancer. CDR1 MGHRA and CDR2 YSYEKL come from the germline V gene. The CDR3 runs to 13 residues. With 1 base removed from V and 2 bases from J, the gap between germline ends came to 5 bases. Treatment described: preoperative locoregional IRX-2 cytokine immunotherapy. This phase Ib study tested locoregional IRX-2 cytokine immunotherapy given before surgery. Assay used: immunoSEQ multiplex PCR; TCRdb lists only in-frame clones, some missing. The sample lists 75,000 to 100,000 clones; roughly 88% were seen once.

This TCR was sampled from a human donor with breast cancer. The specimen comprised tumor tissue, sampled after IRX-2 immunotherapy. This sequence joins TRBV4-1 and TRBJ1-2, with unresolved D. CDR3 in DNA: TGCGCCAGCAGCCAAGCAATGAACTATGGCTACACCTTC. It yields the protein CASSQAMNYGYTF.